These 27 T cell receptor beta chains came from one sample sequenced in a study of CD8 T cells in ankylosing spondylitis. The study's findings and limits: Characteristic, it appeared, of ankylosing spondylitis blood was a TCR beta motif of about eight highly homologous variants.

These receptors' targets are unknown. TCRdb recomputed calls from the 5' RACE reads with MiXCR, one row per CDR3 protein. The repertoire holds around 390,000 distinct CDR3 sequences, with more than 20% as singletons. What was sequenced was blood, either unsorted or a sorted T cell fraction (not recorded which). Receptors were obtained from a male donor with ankylosing spondylitis.

The rearrangement joins TRBV20-1 to TRBJ1-1, with TRBD1 as a possible D gene (6 bases). Germline V gives CDR1 DFQATT, CDR2 SNEGSKA (reference sequence). There are 15 residues in the CDR3. The V end was cut by 0 bases, the J end by 10 bases, with 21 bases between. CDR3 residues: CSARDSQGRKGLAFF. The CDR3 DNA follows: TGCAGTGCTAGAGATTCCCAGGGGCGCAAGGGACTAGCTTTCTTT.

This clonotype was observed a few times. The V gene is TRBV20-1, the J gene TRBJ1-1, with unresolved D. This CDR3 contains 15 residues. V lost 0 bases, J lost 6 bases, and 17 bases lay in between. CDR1 DFQATT and CDR2 SNEGSKA come from the germline V gene (reference sequence). The CDR3 sequence is CSARDVATPGSEAFF. CDR3 sequence (DNA): TGCAGTGCTAGAGATGTGGCGACCCCGGGCTCTGAAGCTTTCTTT.

This chain uses TRBV6-5 with TRBJ2-6, with D possibly TRBD2 on 6 matching bases. This CDR3 is 15 amino acids long. Trimming stripped 2 bases from V and 2 bases from J, with 7 bases between. The germline V gene encodes CDR1 MNHEY and CDR2 SVGAGI. CDR3 in DNA: TGTGCCAGCAGTTACGGGGAGGCTGGGGCCAACGTCCTGACTTTC. Encoded protein: CASSYGEAGANVLTF.

Of note for this clonotype: One end of the junction fails to match germline, which may point to a read error. The chain is built from TRBV7-2 and TRBJ2-3, with D possibly TRBD1 on 5 matching bases. This CDR3 is 15 amino acids long. Per the germline V gene, CDR1 is SGHTA and CDR2 is FQGNSA. The CDR3 nucleotides are TGTGCCCGCAGCGATCTAGACAGTAGCACAGATACGCAGTATTTT. It translates to CARSDLDSSTDTQYF.

This clonotype appeared a single time. The chain has TRBV7-9 and TRBJ2-1, with 8 bases matching TRBD1. Germline V gene sequence: CDR1 SEHNR, CDR2 FQNEAQ (reference sequence). The CDR3 loop spans 15 amino acids. J was trimmed by 7 bases and V by 0 bases; bases with no gene match: 5. The CDR3 bases are TGTGCCAGCAGCTTAGCGGGGACAGGACAGAATGAGCAGTTCTTC. It translates to CASSLAGTGQNEQFF.

This clonotype was detected many times. CDR3 bases: TGTGCCATCCGGTTCGACCCACTAGGGAGCTCCTACGAGCAGTACTTC. Protein: CAIRFDPLGSSYEQYF. The V and J genes are TRBV10-3 and TRBJ2-7; D is possibly TRBD2 (5 bases). Between the trimmed V and J ends, which lost 8 bases and 0 bases, there was a span of 20 bases. Germline V CDR1 and CDR2: ENHRY, SYGVKD. The length of the CDR3 is 16 residues.

This clonotype was detected only a few times. This chain joins TRBV14 and TRBJ2-3, with 8 positions matching TRBD2. Germline CDR1 reads SGHDN; CDR2 reads FVKESK. V dropped 6 bases and J dropped 4; count of bases not matched to a gene: 6. The length of the CDR3 is 14 residues. CDR3 in DNA: TGTGCCAGCAGACTAGCGGCCGGGCCAGATACGCAGTATTTT. It is translated as CASRLAAGPDTQYF.

The J gene is TRBJ2-3, the V gene TRBV20-1; 11 bases agree with TRBD2. V dropped 2 bases and J dropped 5; count of bases not matched to a gene: 12. The CDR3 loop spans 17 amino acids. Germline V lookup: CDR1 DFQATT, CDR2 SNEGSKA (reference sequence). The DNA for the CDR3 is TGCAGTGCTAGAAATCCATTAGCGGGAGGGCCGGGAGATACGCAGTATTTT. Its translation is CSARNPLAGGPGDTQYF.

This clonotype has just a few counts. The chain uses TRBV15 and TRBJ2-1; 8 bases are a match to TRBD2. Per the germline V gene, CDR1 is LNHNV and CDR2 is YYDKDF (reference sequence). J lost 4 bases, V lost 4 bases, and 3 bases had no gene match. There are 14 residues in the CDR3. The CDR3 sequence: CATSKRESYNEQFF. The DNA of the CDR3 is TGTGCCACCAGCAAGCGGGAGTCTTACAATGAGCAGTTCTTC.

This clonotype has a handful of counts. This chain connects TRBV10-1 to TRBJ2-7; 9 nucleotides agree with TRBD1. This CDR3 region has 16 residues. Germline lookup yields CDR1 WNHNN and CDR2 SYGVQD (reference sequence). V shed 3 bases and J 4 bases; nucleotides not matched to a gene: 10. The CDR3 DNA reads as TGCGCCAGCAGTGACTTCTTGGACAGGGGAGTGTACGAGCAGTACTTC. Translated, it gives CASSDFLDRGVYEQYF.

This clonotype was found a few times. The chain uses TRBV3-1 and TRBJ2-1; 14 bases agree with TRBD2. V trimming: 6 bases; J trimming: 9 bases; junction bases outside the gene matches: 4. CDR1 and CDR2 from the germline V gene are LGHDT and YNNKEL (reference sequence). CDR3 size: 14 residues. The CDR3 coding sequence is TGTGCCAGCAGTTCCGGGACTAGCGGGAGTGAGCAGTTCTTC. It encodes CASSSGTSGSEQFF.

The chain couples TRBV11-3 to TRBJ2-7, with 9 bases aligning to TRBD2. V gave up 7 bases and J gave up 4 bases; unmatched junction bases: 8. Germline assignment: CDR1 SGHNT and CDR2 YENEEA. The CDR3 is 14 residues long. Here the CDR3 reads CASKPSSGRYEQYF. CDR3 in DNA: TGTGCCAGCAAACCGAGTAGCGGGAGATACGAGCAGTACTTC. Variable domain in full (rest from reference TRBV11-3 and TRBJ2-7): EAGVVQSPRYKIIEKKQPVAFWCNPISGHNTLYWYLQNLGQGPELLIRYENEEAVDDSQLPKDRFSAERLKGVDSTLKIQPAELGDSAVYLCASKPSSGRYEQYFGPGTRLTVT.

Only a few counts were recorded for this clonotype. This chain uses TRBV5-1 with TRBJ2-2; the D gene is possibly TRBD2 (5 bases). Germline V CDR1 and CDR2: SGHRS, YFSETQ. With 1 base removed from V and 6 bases from J, the gap between germline ends came to 13 bases. This CDR3 contains 15 residues. The CDR3 DNA follows: TGCGCCAGCAGCTTGTCCGGGATGGGCGCCGGGGAGCTGTTTTTT. Translated, it gives CASSLSGMGAGELFF.

This rearrangement joins TRBV20-1 to TRBJ1-1; the D gene is possibly TRBD1 (6 bases). CDR1 DFQATT and CDR2 SNEGSKA come from the germline V gene (reference sequence). The ends were cut back, 6 bases at V and 4 bases at J, with 12 bases in the middle. This CDR3 has 12 amino acids. CDR3 amino acids: CSAQYRATEAFF. In DNA, the CDR3 is TGCAGTGCCCAGTACAGGGCCACTGAAGCTTTCTTT.

This clonotype occurred a few times. This rearrangement joins TRBV4-2 to TRBJ1-2; D remains unclear. This CDR3 is 12 amino acids long. The V gene's germline CDR1 is LGHNA and CDR2 YNFKEQ. The V end was cut by 5 bases, the J end by 3 bases, with 7 bases between. The CDR3 reads CASSYTHYGYTF. CDR3 bases: TGTGCCAGCAGCTACACCCACTATGGCTACACCTTC.

The rearrangement uses TRBV15 and TRBJ2-1; TRBD2 matches at 10 bases. The V gene's germline CDR1 is LNHNV and CDR2 YYDKDF (reference sequence). The CDR3 is 17 residues long. Unmatched junction bases numbered 7, after V lost 0 bases and J lost 5 bases. The CDR3 protein is CATSRDKRLAGHNEQFF. In DNA form, the CDR3 reads TGTGCCACCAGCAGAGATAAGAGACTAGCGGGCCACAATGAGCAGTTCTTC.

This rearrangement joins TRBV6-2 or TRBV6-3 to TRBJ1-1; D gene uncertain. Trimming shortened V by 6 bases and J by 5 bases, and 16 bases separated the two germline ends. Germline lookup yields CDR1 MNHEY and CDR2 SVGEGT. This CDR3 comprises 14 residues. The DNA for the CDR3 is TGTGCCAGCAGCCAGTTCGGAACCGGGACTGAAGCTTTCTTT. Its protein is CASSQFGTGTEAFF.

This clonotype has only a few counts. This chain connects TRBV5-1 to TRBJ1-1; 7 bases align to TRBD1. Unmatched junction bases numbered 9, after V lost 2 bases and J lost 5 bases. Germline lookup yields CDR1 SGHRS and CDR2 YFSETQ. This CDR3 is 15 amino acids long. The CDR3 is CASSLEGAGGTEAFF. DNA of the CDR3: TGCGCCAGCAGCTTAGAGGGGGCCGGCGGAACTGAAGCTTTCTTT.

The chain couples TRBV7-2 to TRBJ1-1; D is ambiguous. Germline V lookup: CDR1 SGHTA, CDR2 FQGNSA. There are 14 residues in the CDR3. The V end was cut by 5 bases, the J end by 4 bases, with 14 bases between. The CDR3 is CASSLSTWGTEAFF. The CDR3 DNA sequence: TGTGCCAGCAGCCTCAGTACGTGGGGCACTGAAGCTTTCTTT.

The chain joins TRBV20-1 to TRBJ2-2; D may correspond to TRBD1 or TRBD2 (5 bases each). Germline values: CDR1 DFQATT, CDR2 SNEGSKA (reference sequence). V lost 0 bases and J lost 1, with 6 bases in between. The CDR3 contains 14 residues. The CDR3 nucleotides are TGCAGTGCTAGAGATGGGGGGAACACCGGGGAGCTGTTTTTT. This codes for CSARDGGNTGELFF.

V gene TRBV24-1 combines with J gene TRBJ2-2; TRBD2 matches at 14 bases. CDR3 length: 16 amino acids. Germline loops: CDR1 KGHDR, CDR2 SFDVKD. Trimming removed 4 bases from V and 7 bases from J; junction bases left unmatched: 4. Here the CDR3 DNA reads TGTGCCACCAGTGACCGGACTAGCGGGAGGTTCGGGGAGCTGTTTTTT. Amino acid sequence: CATSDRTSGRFGELFF.

The rearrangement joins TRBV28 to TRBJ2-7; the D is unclear. CDR1 and CDR2 from the germline V gene are MDHEN and SYDVKM. The germline V and J ends were trimmed by 3 bases and 5 bases, with 17 bases remaining between them. This CDR3 has 15 amino acids. CDR3: CASSFELHLRNEQYF. CDR3 nucleotides: TGTGCCAGCAGTTTTGAACTACACTTACGGAACGAGCAGTACTTC.

The chain recombines TRBV6-1 with TRBJ1-5; D might be TRBD1 (5 bases). The CDR3 is 15 residues long. Trimming took off 5 bases at V and 6 bases at J, with 17 bases between the two ends. Germline values: CDR1 MNHNS, CDR2 SASEGT. Here the CDR3 DNA reads TGTGCCAGCAGTAGCCAGGGCCAGCGCGGTCAGCCCCAGCATTTT. This encodes CASSSQGQRGQPQHF.

The rearrangement uses TRBV19 and TRBJ1-5; 11 positions agree with TRBD1. Unmatched junction bases numbered 4, after V lost 8 bases and J lost 7 bases. CDR1 and CDR2 from the germline V gene are LNHDA and SQIVND (reference sequence). The CDR3 extends over 13 amino acids. This chain's CDR3 is CASPGTGGQPQHF. The CDR3, as DNA: TGTGCCAGTCCCGGGACAGGGGGGCAGCCCCAGCATTTT.

This clonotype was detected only a few times. This chain uses TRBV7-9 with TRBJ1-2; TRBD1 agrees at 8 bases. V was pared by 3 bases and J by 1 base, with 4 bases of the junction left unmatched. In germline, CDR1 is SEHNR, CDR2 FQNEAQ (reference sequence). This CDR3 region has 15 residues. The CDR3 coding sequence is TGTGCCAGCAGCTTGACAGGGGCCTTTAACTATGGCTACACCTTC. It translates to CASSLTGAFNYGYTF. The full variable domain, in which reference TRBV7-9 and TRBJ1-2 provide the parts outside the CDR3, is DTGVSQNPRHKITKRGQNVTFRCDPISEHNRLYWYRQTLGQGPEFLTYFQNEAQLEKSRLLSDRFSAERPKGSFSTLEIQRTEQGDSAMYLCASSLTGAFNYGYTFGSGTRLTVV.

The chain is built from TRBV27 and TRBJ1-1; unclear D gene. The length of the CDR3 is 13 residues. Between the trimmed V and J ends, which lost 5 bases and 1 base, there was a span of 8 bases. CDR1 and CDR2 (germline): MNHEY, SMNVEV (reference sequence). The CDR3 is CASSHDKNTEAFF. DNA for the CDR3: TGTGCCAGCAGTCACGACAAGAACACTGAAGCTTTCTTT.

This CDR3 is CASSPHGGGTYEQYF. In DNA, the CDR3 is TGTGCCAGCAGTCCACACGGCGGGGGAACCTACGAGCAGTACTTC. The V call is TRBV12-3 or TRBV12-4, the J call TRBJ2-7, with 7 nucleotides matching TRBD2. The CDR3 extends over 15 amino acids. Losses at the gene ends were 5 bases for V and 2 bases for J; bases not matched to a gene: 9.